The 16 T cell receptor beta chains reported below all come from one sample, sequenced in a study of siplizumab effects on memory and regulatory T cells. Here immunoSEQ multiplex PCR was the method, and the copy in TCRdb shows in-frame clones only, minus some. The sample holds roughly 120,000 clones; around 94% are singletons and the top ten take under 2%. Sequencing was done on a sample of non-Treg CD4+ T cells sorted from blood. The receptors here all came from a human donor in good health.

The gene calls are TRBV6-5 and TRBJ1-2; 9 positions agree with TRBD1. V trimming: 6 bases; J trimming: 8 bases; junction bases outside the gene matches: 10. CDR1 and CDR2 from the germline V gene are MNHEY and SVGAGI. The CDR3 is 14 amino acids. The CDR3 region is CASSLGTGRDGYTF. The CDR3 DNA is TGTGCCAGCAGCCTTGGGACAGGGAGAGACGGCTACACCTTC.

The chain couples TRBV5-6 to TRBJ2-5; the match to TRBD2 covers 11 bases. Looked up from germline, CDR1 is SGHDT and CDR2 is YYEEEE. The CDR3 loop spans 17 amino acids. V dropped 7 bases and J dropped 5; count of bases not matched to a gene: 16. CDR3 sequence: CASQHTSGGFLRETQYF. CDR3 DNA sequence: TGTGCCAGCCAGCATACTAGCGGGGGCTTCCTACGGGAGACCCAGTACTTC. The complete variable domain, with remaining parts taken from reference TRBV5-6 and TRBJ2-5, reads DAGVTQSPTHLIKTRGQQVTLRCSPKSGHDTVSWYQQALGQGPQFIFQYYEEEERQRGNFPDRFSGHQFPNYSSELNVNALLLGDSALYLCASQHTSGGFLRETQYFGPGTRLLVL.

DNA of the CDR3: TGTGCCAGCAGCTCACAGGGGGTTGACTATGGCTACACCTTC. Its protein product is CASSSQGVDYGYTF. The chain combines TRBV7-9 with TRBJ1-2, with 8 bases lining up with TRBD1. This CDR3 contains 14 residues. The trim removed 4 bases at V and 3 bases at J, leaving 4 bases unmatched. Germline values: CDR1 SEHNR, CDR2 FQNEAQ (reference sequence). Variable domain in full (rest from reference TRBV7-9 and TRBJ1-2): DTGVSQNPRHKITKRGQNVTFRCDPISEHNRLYWYRQTLGQGPEFLTYFQNEAQLEKSRLLSDRFSAERPKGSFSTLEIQRTEQGDSAMYLCASSSQGVDYGYTFGSGTRLTVV.

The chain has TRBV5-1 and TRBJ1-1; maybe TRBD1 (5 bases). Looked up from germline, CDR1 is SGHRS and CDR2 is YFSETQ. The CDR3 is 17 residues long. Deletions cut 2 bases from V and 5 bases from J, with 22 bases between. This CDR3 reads CASSFPGSSSTGTEAFF. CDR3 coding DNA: TGCGCCAGCAGCTTTCCAGGGTCATCGTCGACGGGGACTGAAGCTTTCTTT.

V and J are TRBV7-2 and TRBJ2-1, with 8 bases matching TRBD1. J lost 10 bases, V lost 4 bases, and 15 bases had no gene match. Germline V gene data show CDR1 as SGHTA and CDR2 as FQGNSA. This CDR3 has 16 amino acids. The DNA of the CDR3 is TGTGCCAGCAGCTACGGACAGGGACGGGGTGCTGTAGAGCAGTTCTTC. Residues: CASSYGQGRGAVEQFF.

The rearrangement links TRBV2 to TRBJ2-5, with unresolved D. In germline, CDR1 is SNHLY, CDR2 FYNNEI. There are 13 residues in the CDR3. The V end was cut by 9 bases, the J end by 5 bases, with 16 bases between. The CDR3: CASMFRTAETQYF. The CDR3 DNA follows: TGTGCCAGTATGTTCCGGACGGCGGAGACCCAGTACTTC.

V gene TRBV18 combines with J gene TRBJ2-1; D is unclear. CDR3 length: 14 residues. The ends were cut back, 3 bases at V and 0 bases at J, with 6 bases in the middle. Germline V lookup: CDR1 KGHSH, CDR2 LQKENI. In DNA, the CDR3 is TGTGCCAGCTCACCCCTTAGCTCCTACAATGAGCAGTTCTTC. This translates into CASSPLSSYNEQFF.

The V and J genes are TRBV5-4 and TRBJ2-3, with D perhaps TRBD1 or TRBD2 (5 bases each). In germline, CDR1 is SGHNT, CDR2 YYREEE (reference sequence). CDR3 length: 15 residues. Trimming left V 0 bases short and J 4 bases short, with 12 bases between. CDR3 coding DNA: TGTGCCAGCAGCTTGGGAGGGACCGTGGCAGATACGCAGTATTTT. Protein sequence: CASSLGGTVADTQYF.

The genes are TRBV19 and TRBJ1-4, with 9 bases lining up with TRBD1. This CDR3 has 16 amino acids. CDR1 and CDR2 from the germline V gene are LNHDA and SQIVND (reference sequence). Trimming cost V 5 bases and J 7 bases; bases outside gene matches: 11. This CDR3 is CASSLPGQGFSEKLFF. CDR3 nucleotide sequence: TGTGCCAGTAGTCTGCCCGGACAGGGGTTTTCTGAAAAACTGTTTTTT.

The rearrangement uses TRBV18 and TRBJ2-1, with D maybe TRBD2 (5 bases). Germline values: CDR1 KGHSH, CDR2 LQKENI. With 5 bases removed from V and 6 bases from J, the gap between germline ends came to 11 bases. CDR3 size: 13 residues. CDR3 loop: CASSWNEGNEQFF. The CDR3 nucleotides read TGTGCCAGCTCATGGAATGAGGGCAATGAGCAGTTCTTC.

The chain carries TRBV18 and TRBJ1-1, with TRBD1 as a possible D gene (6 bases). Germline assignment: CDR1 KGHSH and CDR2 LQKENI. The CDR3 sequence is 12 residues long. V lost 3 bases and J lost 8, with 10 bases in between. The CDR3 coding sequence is TGTGCCAGCTCACCCCGCGACAGGGAAGCTTTCTTT. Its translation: CASSPRDREAFF.

In DNA, the CDR3 is TGTGCCAGCTCACCTGTGTCAGGCCCTAACTATGGCTACACCTTC. This sequence encodes CASSPVSGPNYGYTF. The chain has TRBV18 and TRBJ1-2; D unresolved. The V gene's germline CDR1 is KGHSH and CDR2 LQKENI. The CDR3 spans 15 residues. Trimming removed 3 bases from V and 0 bases from J, with 11 bases in between.

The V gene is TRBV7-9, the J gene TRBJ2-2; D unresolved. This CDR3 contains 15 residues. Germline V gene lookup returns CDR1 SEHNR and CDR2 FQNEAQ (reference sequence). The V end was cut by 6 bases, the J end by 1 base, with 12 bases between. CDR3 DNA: TGTGCCAGCAGACCTGGGCTGGTGAACACCGGGGAGCTGTTTTTT. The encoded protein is CASRPGLVNTGELFF.

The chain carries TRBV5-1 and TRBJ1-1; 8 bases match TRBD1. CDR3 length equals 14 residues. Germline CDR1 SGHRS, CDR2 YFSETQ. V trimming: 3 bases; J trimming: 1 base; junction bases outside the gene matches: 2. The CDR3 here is CASSSTGANTEAFF. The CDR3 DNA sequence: TGCGCCAGCAGCTCGACAGGGGCGAACACTGAAGCTTTCTTT.

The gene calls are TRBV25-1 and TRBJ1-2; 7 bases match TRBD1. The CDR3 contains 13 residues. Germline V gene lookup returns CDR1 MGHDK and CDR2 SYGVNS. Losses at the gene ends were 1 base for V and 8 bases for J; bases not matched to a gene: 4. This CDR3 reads CASSELRGQGYTF. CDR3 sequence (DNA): TGTGCCAGCAGTGAATTGAGGGGACAGGGCTACACCTTC.

Here the CDR3 DNA reads TGTGCCAGCAGTTTAATTTCGCGCCAGAATTCCTATGGCTACACCTTC. Its protein is CASSLISRQNSYGYTF. J is TRBJ1-2 and V is TRBV28; no clear D gene. This CDR3 has 16 residues. Deletions cut 2 bases from V and 4 bases from J, with 17 bases between. Germline lookup yields CDR1 MDHEN and CDR2 SYDVKM.